The 22 T cell receptor beta chains below all came from one sample that was sequenced in a study of beta chain features in type 1 diabetes (dated by TCRdb to 2016 to 2018). The protocol used for the library was the immunoSEQ multiplex PCR assay. The entire amount of isolated RNA was reverse transcribed using the High Capacity cDNA Reverse Transcription Kit, so the sequenced TCRB transcripts were expressed ones. Drawn from immuneACCESS, this table holds only the in-frame rearrangements with V and J called that TCRdb kept. Clones are partly lost; checked studies trace under half to an unresolved V gene and leave the rest unexplained. Present in this sample are 900,000 or so clones, about a sixth of which were seen just once. The ten most abundant clones make up 0.02% to 0.025% of the sample. Source material: naive CD4+ T cells from blood. Read against the paper, the sample's cell subset or site label means: true naive CD4+ T cells. The receptors come from a woman under 30 in good health.

This clone was detected a few times. The chain is built from TRBV18 and TRBJ1-1; 8 bases match TRBD1. The germline V gene encodes CDR1 KGHSH and CDR2 LQKENI. The CDR3 totals 15 residues. J gave up 3 bases and V 3 bases, and 6 bases lay outside the gene matches. Written as DNA, the CDR3 is TGTGCCAGCTCACCGCTGACAGGGGTAGACACTGAAGCTTTCTTT. This gives the protein CASSPLTGVDTEAFF.

This chain joins TRBV27 and TRBJ2-7; TRBD1 or TRBD2 may be the D gene (5 bases each). This CDR3 region has 15 residues. V was pared by 5 bases and J by 5 bases, with 19 bases between. From germline, CDR1 is MNHEY and CDR2 SMNVEV (reference sequence). CDR3 coding DNA: TGTGCCAGCAGTCGCCTGGGGGTCACCCTTAACGAGCAGTACTTC. It is translated as CASSRLGVTLNEQYF.

For the CDR3, the DNA is TGTGCCAGCAGCTTAAGCTTCCGACTAGCCTACAGCACAGATACGCAGTATTTT. It yields the protein CASSLSFRLAYSTDTQYF. The chain has TRBV7-2 and TRBJ2-3; TRBD2 aligns across 7 bases. With V trimmed by 2 bases and J by 0 bases, 11 bases remained unmatched. The CDR3 covers 18 residues. Germline V gene lookup returns CDR1 SGHTA and CDR2 FQGNSA.

This clone has just a few counts. This sequence joins TRBV28 and TRBJ2-1; D may match TRBD1 or TRBD2 (5 bases each). From germline, CDR1 is MDHEN and CDR2 SYDVKM. Trimming removed 2 bases at V and 6 bases at J, with 17 bases between. This CDR3 is 16 amino acids long. CDR3 coding DNA: TGTGCCAGCAGTTTACCGAGGGGTCTTTCGAGCAATGAGCAGTTCTTC. Its translation: CASSLPRGLSSNEQFF.

This clone was observed a few times. The rearrangement uses TRBV2 and TRBJ2-2; 7 positions match TRBD1. Germline V lookup: CDR1 SNHLY, CDR2 FYNNEI. V lost 3 bases and J lost 1; bases outside the gene matches: 5. This CDR3 spans 16 amino acids. The CDR3 DNA sequence: TGTGCCAGCAGTGAGCAGGGGGTGATGAACACCGGGGAGCTGTTTTTT. Encoded protein: CASSEQGVMNTGELFF.

The genes are TRBV28 and TRBJ1-2; a weak D match, TRBD1 (5 bases). There are 13 residues in the CDR3. Germline V lookup: CDR1 MDHEN, CDR2 SYDVKM. V was clipped by 4 bases and J by 4 bases, with 10 bases between them. CDR3 in amino acids: CASSSAGVYGYTF. DNA for the CDR3: TGTGCCAGCAGTTCGGCGGGGGTCTATGGCTACACCTTC.

This chain uses TRBV7-3 with TRBJ1-1; 7 nucleotides align to TRBD1. Germline CDR1 reads SGHTA; CDR2 reads FQGTGA. J gave up 2 bases and V 5 bases, and 11 bases lay outside the gene matches. This CDR3 contains 16 residues. The CDR3 DNA is TGTGCCAGCAGCCCAAATCGCCGGGACAGAAACACTGAAGCTTTCTTT. It codes for CASSPNRRDRNTEAFF.

On this clone: The sample contains more than one DNA sequence encoding this CDR3. The chain recombines TRBV7-9 with TRBJ2-2; tentative D call: TRBD2 (5 bases). Germline CDR1 is SEHNR and CDR2 is FQNEAQ (reference sequence). V lost 1 base and J 4 bases, leaving 7 bases between the germline ends. The CDR3 sequence is 14 residues long. In DNA form, the CDR3 reads TGTGCCAGCAGCTTAGTGGCGGGCACCGGGGAGCTGTTTTTT. Translating gives CASSLVAGTGELFF.

J is TRBJ2-7 and V is TRBV7-2; 7 bases align to TRBD2. Germline V gene sequence: CDR1 SGHTA, CDR2 FQGNSA. The CDR3 spans 14 residues. The trim removed 3 bases at V and 1 base at J, leaving 3 bases unmatched. This CDR3 is CASSFPSGSYEQYF. The CDR3 nucleotides are TGTGCCAGCAGCTTCCCTAGCGGATCCTACGAGCAGTACTTC.

In its sample, this clone was seen a few times. Other DNA sequences within the sample encode an identical CDR3. The rearrangement joins TRBV18 to TRBJ2-2; TRBD1 agrees at 7 bases. V lost 3 bases, J lost 2 bases, and 6 bases stayed unmatched. The CDR3 length is 16 residues. Germline values: CDR1 KGHSH, CDR2 LQKENI. CDR3 region: CASSPSTGRNTGELFF. CDR3 DNA sequence: TGTGCCAGCTCACCTTCGACAGGGAGAAACACCGGGGAGCTGTTTTTT.

This clone came up a few times. The chain combines TRBV28 with TRBJ1-2, with unresolved D. The CDR3 is 14 residues long. Trimming took 3 bases from V and 8 from J, leaving 16 bases between them. The germline gives CDR1 MDHEN, CDR2 SYDVKM. The DNA for the CDR3 is TGTGCCAGCAGTTTGGCAGGCGTGATGCGGGGCTACACCTTC. It codes for CASSLAGVMRGYTF.

The chain links TRBV6-5 to TRBJ1-2, with D unresolved. V dropped 6 bases and J dropped 1 base, with 15 bases sitting between them. The CDR3 length is 15 residues. Germline lookup yields CDR1 MNHEY and CDR2 SVGAGI. The CDR3 sequence: CASSRDPGFNYGYTF. CDR3 coding DNA: TGTGCCAGCAGCCGTGACCCTGGGTTTAACTATGGCTACACCTTC.

Only one count was recorded for this clone. This chain joins TRBV28 and TRBJ2-7; 7 positions match TRBD2. The CDR3 runs to 15 residues. V shed 5 bases and J 2 bases; nucleotides not matched to a gene: 9. Germline loops: CDR1 MDHEN, CDR2 SYDVKM. The CDR3 loop reads CASSPSSSGTYEQYF. The CDR3 DNA follows: TGTGCCAGCAGTCCTAGCTCTAGCGGCACCTACGAGCAGTACTTC. The full variable domain, its missing parts supplied by reference TRBV28 and TRBJ2-7, is DVKVTQSSRYLVKRTGEKVFLECVQDMDHENMFWYRQDPGLGLRLIYFSYDVKMKEKGDIPEGYSVSREKKERFSLILESASTNQTSMYLCASSPSSSGTYEQYFGPGTRLTVT.

This clone showed up just a few times. The J gene is TRBJ2-7, the V gene TRBV27; 9 bases align to TRBD2. The CDR3 spans 16 residues. CDR1 and CDR2 (germline): MNHEY, SMNVEV (reference sequence). V gave up 6 bases and J gave up 2 bases; unmatched junction bases: 11. The CDR3 reads CASRPRLRGRAYEQYF. The CDR3, as DNA: TGTGCCAGCAGACCAAGGTTACGCGGGAGGGCCTACGAGCAGTACTTC.

This clone was recorded a few times. The CDR3 coding sequence is TGTGCCAGCAGCGGTAGAGTGCGGGAGGGCCGAGAGACCCAGTACTTC. This encodes CASSGRVREGRETQYF. The chain uses TRBV9 and TRBJ2-5, with 9 bases aligning to TRBD2. J gave up 4 bases and V 3 bases, and 10 bases lay outside the gene matches. Germline V gene sequence: CDR1 SGDLS, CDR2 YYNGEE. This CDR3 comprises 16 residues.

CDR3 loop: CASSNRGFTDTQYF. The CDR3 DNA follows: TGTGCCAGCTCCAATCGTGGATTCACAGATACGCAGTATTTT. This rearrangement joins TRBV25-1 to TRBJ2-3; D is unclear. Germline lookup yields CDR1 MGHDK and CDR2 SYGVNS. The V gene lost 8 bases and the J gene lost 2 bases, with 14 bases spanning the gap. This CDR3 region has 14 residues.

The chain uses TRBV6-1 and TRBJ2-5; 8 nucleotides line up with TRBD2. Trimming at V came to 6 bases and at J to 4 bases, leaving 4 bases not matched to a gene. The germline CDR1 and CDR2 sequences are MNHNS and SASEGT. The CDR3 spans 13 residues. The CDR3 region is CASSWSGRETQYF. CDR3 DNA sequence: TGTGCCAGCAGCTGGAGCGGGAGAGAGACCCAGTACTTC.

The chain combines TRBV4-3 with TRBJ1-2; 8 positions match TRBD1. CDR3 length: 17 amino acids. With 1 base clipped from V and 1 base from J, the junction kept 8 bases outside the gene matches. Germline assignment: CDR1 LGHNA and CDR2 YSLEER. The CDR3 DNA follows: TGCGCCAGCAGCCAAGTGCCGGTGGGACAGGTTAACTATGGCTACACCTTC. Protein sequence: CASSQVPVGQVNYGYTF.

A few counts support this clone. The chain is built from TRBV18 and TRBJ2-7, with D unresolved. V was clipped by 3 bases and J by 5 bases, with 14 bases between them. This CDR3 region has 14 residues. CDR1 is KGHSH, CDR2 LQKENI, per germline. The CDR3 DNA is TGTGCCAGCTCACCTCCCCAAGGGTCCCACGAGCAGTACTTC. Amino acid sequence: CASSPPQGSHEQYF.

This clone turned up a few times. The genes are TRBV2 and TRBJ2-7; 8 positions agree with TRBD1. V shed 7 bases and J 5 bases; nucleotides not matched to a gene: 7. This CDR3 region has 13 residues. CDR1 is SNHLY and CDR2 is FYNNEI in the germline V gene. The CDR3 sequence is CASNGQGANEQYF. The DNA of the CDR3 is TGTGCCAGCAACGGACAGGGCGCTAACGAGCAGTACTTC.

The chain employs TRBV15 and TRBJ2-1; 9 bases are a match to TRBD2. This CDR3 comprises 15 residues. Germline trimming cut 0 bases from V and 4 bases from J; bases unmatched to any gene: 1. Germline V gene data show CDR1 as LNHNV and CDR2 as YYDKDF (reference sequence). CDR3 sequence (DNA): TGTGCCACCAGCAGAGACGCGGGAGGGTACAATGAGCAGTTCTTC. It codes for CATSRDAGGYNEQFF.

The chain couples TRBV5-1 to TRBJ2-3; D is ambiguous. Germline V lookup: CDR1 SGHRS, CDR2 YFSETQ. The CDR3 is 13 amino acids. V gave up 6 bases and J gave up 4 bases, with 12 bases separating them. Here the CDR3 reads CASTPDGSDTQYF. The CDR3 nucleotides read TGCGCCAGCACTCCCGACGGGTCAGATACGCAGTATTTT.